This T cell receptor (beta chain) comes out of a study of T cells in Graves' hyperthyroidism and ophthalmopathy. Amplified TCR beta CDR3 regions came from RNA transcripts. Using the HTBI primer set, a first-round RT-PCR was run on the TCR CDR3. TCRdb itself ran the multiplex PCR reads through MiXCR, one entry per CDR3 protein. The data show some 460,000 distinct CDR3 sequences, 15% to 18% seen once. In its sample, this clonotype was seen many times. Trimming took 6 bases from V and 4 from J; bases not matched to a gene: 9. This CDR3 is 14 amino acids long. Germline V gene sequence: CDR1 MDHEN, CDR2 SYDVKM.

Source material: blood. V usage is TRBV28 and J usage is TRBJ2-7, with 7 bases matching TRBD2. This clonotype originated in a woman aged 18-29 years with Graves' hyperthyroidism. This chain's CDR3 is CASRRSGPTYEQYF. The CDR3 DNA reads TGTGCCAGCAGACGTAGCGGGCCGACTTACGAGCAGTACTTC.